This entry lists 17 T cell receptor beta chains sequenced from one sample in a study of T cell responses to AZD1222 COVID-19 vaccine. TCRdb's table, derived via immunoSEQ multiplex PCR, lists solely in-frame clones and lacks some. The sample includes about 180,000 clones, 70% to 90% of them seen just once. The source material was peripheral blood, sampled 28 days after the second AZD1222 dose. The receptors were gathered from an adult who received the AZD1222 COVID-19 vaccine.

V and J are TRBV7-2 and TRBJ2-7; D gene unclear. The V end lost 5 bases, the J end lost 0 bases, and 5 bases lay between the germline ends. Germline assignment: CDR1 SGHTA and CDR2 FQGNSA. This CDR3 spans 12 amino acids. CDR3 region: CASSHDSYEQYF. The CDR3 coding sequence is TGTGCCAGCAGCCATGACTCCTACGAGCAGTACTTC.

The chain carries TRBV2 and TRBJ2-7; 9 bases match TRBD2. The trim removed 4 bases at V and 3 bases at J, leaving 7 bases unmatched. Germline V CDR1 and CDR2: SNHLY, FYNNEI. The CDR3 is 15 amino acids. CDR3 residues: CASSVGLAGNYEQYF. The CDR3 DNA follows: TGTGCCAGCAGTGTTGGCCTAGCGGGAAACTACGAGCAGTACTTC. The full variable domain, in which reference TRBV2 and TRBJ2-7 provide the parts outside the CDR3, is EPEVTQTPSHQVTQMGQEVILRCVPISNHLYFYWYRQILGQKVEFLVSFYNNEISEKSEIFDDQFSVERPDGSNFTLKIRSTKLEDSAMYFCASSVGLAGNYEQYFGPGTRLTVT.

This chain uses TRBV7-9 with TRBJ1-2; D not resolved. This CDR3 has 15 residues. Germline V gene sequence: CDR1 SEHNR, CDR2 FQNEAQ (reference sequence). V lost 6 bases and J 8 bases, leaving 22 bases between the germline ends. DNA of the CDR3: TGTGCCAGCAGTCCTCCCGGAGCAGGCTCGGCGGGCTACACCTTC. Translated, it gives CASSPPGAGSAGYTF.

The rearrangement links TRBV12-5 to TRBJ2-1; D unresolved. CDR3 length equals 13 residues. With 3 bases removed from V and 9 bases from J, the gap between germline ends came to 12 bases. In germline, CDR1 is LGHNT, CDR2 FRNRAP. Written as DNA, the CDR3 is TGTGCTAGTGGTTTCACAGAAGCAGGTGAGCAGTTCTTC. Its protein product is CASGFTEAGEQFF.

V gene TRBV28 combines with J gene TRBJ1-3, with D maybe TRBD1 (5 bases). V lost 8 bases and J 0 bases, leaving 8 bases between the germline ends. The CDR3 spans 13 residues. Per the germline V gene, CDR1 is MDHEN and CDR2 is SYDVKM. As DNA, the CDR3 is TGTGCCAGCTGGACACACTCTGGAAACACCATATATTTT. It translates to CASWTHSGNTIYF.

In the case of this clone: A junction end diverges from the germline sequence, so it may reflect a read error. Here the CDR3 reads CASSQGSSGANVLTF. CDR3 in DNA: TGTGCCAGCAGTCAGGGATCTTCTGGTGCCAACGTCCTGACTTTC. The J gene is TRBJ2-6, the V gene TRBV7-2; weak D call: TRBD1 (5 bases). This CDR3 is built from 15 residues. Germline loops: CDR1 SGHTA, CDR2 FQGNSA.

This clone was seen only once. This chain joins TRBV4-3 and TRBJ2-1; 9 bases map to TRBD2. This CDR3 is built from 17 residues. Trimming cost V 2 bases and J 0 bases; bases outside gene matches: 5. The V gene's germline CDR1 is LGHNA and CDR2 YSLEER. CDR3 DNA: TGCGCCAGCAGCCAAACAAGCGGGAGGAGCTCCTACAATGAGCAGTTCTTC. Translated, it gives CASSQTSGRSSYNEQFF.

The chain employs TRBV7-8 and TRBJ2-1, with D perhaps matching TRBD2 (7 bases). Trimming stripped 5 bases from V and 6 bases from J, with 14 bases between. From germline, CDR1 is SGHVS and CDR2 FQNEAQ. The CDR3 length is 14 residues. CDR3 DNA: TGTGCCAGCAGCCCCCGAGGGGGGGCCAATGAGCAGTTCTTC. Amino acid sequence: CASSPRGGANEQFF. The full variable domain, its missing parts supplied by reference TRBV7-8 and TRBJ2-1, is GAGVSQSPRYKVAKRGQDVALRCDPISGHVSLFWYQQALGQGPEFLTYFQNEAQLDKSGLPSDRFFAERPEGSVSTLKIQRTQQEDSAVYLCASSPRGGANEQFFGPGTRLTVL.

The genes are TRBV6-5 and TRBJ2-7; TRBD1 aligns across 10 bases. With V trimmed by 7 bases and J by 6 bases, 12 bases remained unmatched. The CDR3 is made up of 15 amino acids. Germline CDR1 MNHEY, CDR2 SVGAGI. In DNA, the CDR3 is TGTGCCAGCAATCACCCGGGACAGGGGCCCTTCGAGCAGTACTTC. This encodes CASNHPGQGPFEQYF.

The chain uses TRBV5-5 and TRBJ2-6; the match to TRBD2 covers 9 bases. Losses at the gene ends were 0 bases for V and 4 bases for J; bases not matched to a gene: 5. This CDR3 comprises 17 residues. Germline V gene lookup returns CDR1 SGHKS and CDR2 YYEKEE (reference sequence). The CDR3 bases are TGTGCCAGCAGCTTGGGGCTAGCGGGATCGGGGGCCAACGTCCTGACTTTC. Translating gives CASSLGLAGSGANVLTF.

This clone was detected only once. CDR3 residues: CASSITEPNYNEQFF. CDR3 DNA: TGTGCCAGTAGTATAACAGAACCCAACTACAATGAGCAGTTCTTC. The genes are TRBV19 and TRBJ2-1; D gene ambiguous. The germline gives CDR1 LNHDA, CDR2 SQIVND (reference sequence). Trimming removed 2 bases from V and 3 bases from J, with 11 bases in between. The CDR3 loop spans 15 amino acids. The variable domain in full, with the rest retrieved from reference TRBV19 and TRBJ2-1, is DGGITQSPKYLFRKEGQNVTLSCEQNLNHDAMYWYRQDPGQGLRLIYYSQIVNDFQKGDIAEGYSVSREKKESFPLTVTSAQKNPTAFYLCASSITEPNYNEQFFGPGTRLTVL.

V is TRBV5-1 and J is TRBJ1-2; no clear D gene. V was pared by 0 bases and J by 8 bases, with 8 bases between. Germline values: CDR1 SGHRS, CDR2 YFSETQ. CDR3 size: 12 residues. Written as DNA, the CDR3 is TGCGCCAGCAGCTTGGCCGGGAACGGCTACACCTTC. It translates to CASSLAGNGYTF.

The gene calls are TRBV9 and TRBJ2-1, with 10 nucleotides matching TRBD1. Germline V gives CDR1 SGDLS, CDR2 YYNGEE. The CDR3 runs 17 residues. Losses at the gene ends were 1 base for V and 7 bases for J; bases not matched to a gene: 11. The CDR3 nucleotides read TGTGCCAGCAGCGTACCCCCCAGGACAGGGGGTCGGAATGAGCAGTTCTTC. This codes for CASSVPPRTGGRNEQFF.

This rearrangement joins TRBV28 to TRBJ2-3; 15 nucleotides agree with TRBD2. This CDR3 comprises 16 residues. V trimming: 6 bases; J trimming: 4 bases; junction bases outside the gene matches: 5. Germline V CDR1 and CDR2: MDHEN, SYDVKM. The chain's CDR3 is CASSFGLAGGSDTQYF. CDR3 in DNA: TGTGCCAGCAGCTTCGGACTAGCGGGAGGGTCAGATACGCAGTATTTT.

The chain recombines TRBV5-6 with TRBJ1-2; D might be TRBD1 (5 bases). V lost 0 bases to trimming and J lost 8 bases, with 14 bases between them. CDR3 length: 14 amino acids. Germline values: CDR1 SGHDT, CDR2 YYEEEE. The CDR3 DNA sequence: TGTGCCAGCAGCTTGGCGACAGTCTTCTGGGGCTACACCTTC. It is translated as CASSLATVFWGYTF.

The chain recombines TRBV6-2 or TRBV6-3 with TRBJ2-3; D possibly matches TRBD1 or TRBD2 (6 bases each). The CDR3 totals 17 residues. With 2 bases removed from V and 3 bases from J, the gap between germline ends came to 18 bases. Germline CDR1 MNHEY, CDR2 SVGEGT. CDR3 sequence reads: CASSYEGGIPKTDTQYF. The CDR3, as DNA: TGTGCCAGCAGTTACGAGGGGGGCATCCCCAAGACAGATACGCAGTATTTT.

This chain joins TRBV29-1 and TRBJ2-2; either TRBD1 or TRBD2 may supply D (5 bases each). V was trimmed by 3 bases and J by 7 bases, leaving 12 bases between them. The CDR3 loop spans 13 amino acids. The germline V gene encodes CDR1 SQVTM and CDR2 ANQGSEA. For the CDR3, the DNA is TGCAGCGTTGAGGGGGAGTTGGTCGGGGAGCTGTTTTTT. It encodes CSVEGELVGELFF.